This T cell receptor beta chain originates from a study of blood T cells in healthy people across ages (dated by TCRdb to 2013 to 2016). Regarding the complete study: Template switching captured roughly one uniquely barcoded TCR beta cDNA molecule per two T cells in model experiments. The study measured age-related changes in TCR beta repertoire diversity using deep sequencing normalized with unique cDNA molecular identifiers. The donors were divided into four age groups: young (average approximately 17 years), middle-aged (around 41), aged (approximately 62) and long-lived (nearly 85). To avoid experimental bias, donors of different ages were randomly spread across the sequencing lanes. Using the same blood draw, the study looked at two additional independent replicas of 1 million unique cDNA reads for two donors, one aged 18 to 30 and the other aged 80 or older.

The library was prepared using 5' RACE. Instrument used: Illumina HiSeq 2500. A second PCR of roughly 6 to 12 cycles was run with a J-beta primer mix and a sample-barcoded 5' primer. A template-switch 5' adaptor carrying 12 random nucleotides introduced a unique molecular identifier onto each TCR beta cDNA molecule. Each sample yielded at least 2.5 million CDR3-containing paired-end reads. The Mint cDNA synthesis kit, primed by a TRBC-specific oligonucleotide, was used to synthesize first-strand cDNA from all RNA. Following uracil-DNA glycosylase treatment, a first 18-cycle PCR with universal primers M1SS and BC2_uni_R was performed on all cDNA. Per the original workflow: For normalization, 1 million high-quality reads, each with a distinct molecular identifier, were randomly selected from each sample. Reads sharing molecular identifiers were discarded rather than binned into consensus sequences. MiTCR, run with a Q25 quality threshold and the strictest error-elimination algorithm, handled CDR3 identification, clonotype clustering and error correction. A nonparametric unseen species model with Euler transformation was used to estimate lower-bound total TCR beta diversity. TCRdb reprocessed the public reads (quality trimming at Q25 with fastp, clone calling with MiXCR) and kept in-frame beta chains. Records with the same CDR3 protein are collapsed into one entry carrying the most frequent genes and DNA. The V and J calls and clone size come from TCRdb's table, not from the authors' own analysis. The sample records hundreds of thousands of distinct CDR3 sequences, around 49% of which are singletons. The ten largest account for 30% to 35% of the sample.

The investigation overall reported the following: Estimates of total diversity based on one million sequenced T cells were considered lower bounds and underestimates. Conclusive comparison of naive and antigen-experienced compartments was prevented by the profiling of bulk unsorted PBMCs. Because the CMV infection status of the donors was unknown, age-related changes in expanded clonotypes may potentially have been confounded. The long-lived group showed more naive CD4+ T cells, fewer expanded clones and increased TCR diversity than the aged group, suggesting age selection. The percentage of naive T cells measured by flow cytometry correlated strongly with observed TCR beta diversity. Observed TCR beta diversity per million T cells fell roughly linearly with age, and a significant reduction was already apparent by age around 40.

Donors were 39 systemically healthy Caucasian individuals from Russia aged about 6 to 100 years. Each donor gave 8 to 10 milliliters of peripheral blood, drawn into EDTA-treated Vacutainer tubes. Ficoll-Paque density-gradient centrifugation was used to isolate PBMCs, with at least 7 million per sample. Total RNA, at least 6 micrograms per sample, was extracted from PBMCs with Trizol reagent. For every donor, an aliquot of PBMCs went through flow cytometry to measure the percentages of naive CD45RAhigh/CD27high T cells. In the case of this clonotype: Its antigen is currently not known. No base quality information exists; no much larger clone differs at one position.

Sequenced input: blood. The clonotype was recovered from a woman aged 55-70 years in good health.

Here the CDR3 is given as CASRPSGDTQYF. The sequenced DNA is TGTGCCAGCCGCCCTAGCGGAGATACGCAGTATTTT. The chain joins TRBV6-2 or TRBV6-3 to TRBJ2-3; 7 bases in the middle match TRBD2. The CDR3 runs 12 residues from the cysteine to the phenylalanine. The DNA shown is the 36-base CDR3, in frame from base 1. V is trimmed back by 8 bases and J by 5 bases, and the junction contains 4 bases that no gene match accounts for. CDR1 MNHEY and CDR2 SVGEGT were looked up in the germline V gene.